The TCR beta chain under discussion was sequenced for a study of blood T cell repertoires in COVID-19. The overall study: Samples came from the United States, Italy and Spain, spanning acute and convalescent COVID-19.

The data were produced by immunoSEQ multiplex PCR, yet TCRdb's version contains in-frame clones alone and is incomplete. Of more than 70,000 clones in the sample, 60% to 80% were seen once. This clone was counted only a few times. Specimen: peripheral blood. The source is a human donor in a cohort sampled during active COVID-19.

Written as DNA, the CDR3 is TGTGCCAGCAGTTTGCAGTTCAATCAGCCCCAGCATTTT. Amino acid sequence: CASSLQFNQPQHF. The chain couples TRBV6-6 to TRBJ1-5, with D hard to call. The CDR3 covers 13 residues. The germline V gene has CDR1 MNHNY and CDR2 SVGAGI (reference sequence). The germline V and J ends were trimmed by 4 bases and 3 bases, with 7 bases remaining between them.